Following are 15 T cell receptor beta chains from one sample sequenced in a study of T cell responses to AZD1222 COVID-19 vaccine. The method was immunoSEQ multiplex PCR; TCRdb's version includes in-frame clones alone and lacks a portion of them. The data contain about 55,000 clones, 70% to 90% of them singletons. The sample consisted of peripheral blood, taken on day 0 of AZD1222 vaccination. Every receptor here comes from an adult in good health.

This chain joins TRBV6-5 and TRBJ1-2; D might be TRBD1 (6 bases). This CDR3 has 14 amino acids. CDR1 is MNHEY, CDR2 SVGAGI, per germline. Trimming cost V 3 bases and J 8 bases, with 16 bases left between them. The DNA of the CDR3 is TGTGCCAGCAGTTATCCCGGGGGGGGGCAAGGCTACACCTTC. Translation gives CASSYPGGGQGYTF.

The gene calls are TRBV15 and TRBJ1-5, with D possibly matching TRBD1 (5 bases). V dropped 0 bases and J dropped 6 bases, with 12 bases sitting between them. Germline-derived CDR1 and CDR2 are LNHNV and YYDKDF (reference sequence). The length of the CDR3 is 15 residues. CDR3: CATSRDRQGGQPQHF. CDR3 coding DNA: TGTGCCACCAGCAGAGATAGGCAGGGAGGTCAGCCCCAGCATTTT.

V is TRBV6-1 and J is TRBJ1-1; D not resolved. The CDR3 extends over 13 amino acids. V dropped 2 bases and J dropped 5 bases, with 9 bases sitting between them. The germline gives CDR1 MNHNS, CDR2 SASEGT. The CDR3: CASSESLRTEAFF. In DNA, the CDR3 is TGTGCCAGCAGTGAAAGTTTAAGGACTGAAGCTTTCTTT.

There are a few counts of this clone. J is TRBJ1-5 and V is TRBV6-2 or TRBV6-3; the D gene is possibly TRBD1 (5 bases). CDR3 length equals 16 residues. Trimming pared 2 bases from V and 7 bases from J, leaving 18 bases between. Per the germline V gene, CDR1 is MNHEY and CDR2 is SVGEGT. The CDR3 region is CASSYRAGGRKQPQHF. The CDR3 DNA sequence: TGTGCCAGCAGTTACCGGGCTGGGGGGAGAAAGCAGCCCCAGCATTTT.

The chain has TRBV5-1 and TRBJ1-1; no reliable D call. Trimming left V 4 bases short and J 1 base short, with 11 bases between. Germline CDR1 is SGHRS and CDR2 is YFSETQ. The CDR3 length is 14 residues. This CDR3 reads CASSTNPGNTEAFF. CDR3 coding DNA: TGCGCCAGCAGCACCAACCCCGGGAACACTGAAGCTTTCTTT.

CDR3 DNA: TGTGCCATCAAGGGACAGGGGAATGTTGGCACTGAAGCTTTCTTT. Its translation is CAIKGQGNVGTEAFF. The chain is built from TRBV10-3 and TRBJ1-1; 10 bases are shared with TRBD1. The J segment lost 4 bases and the V segment lost 7 bases, leaving 9 bases of the junction unmatched. The CDR3 spans 15 residues. Germline loops: CDR1 ENHRY, CDR2 SYGVKD.

This chain joins TRBV4-1 and TRBJ2-3; D not certain. Germline loops: CDR1 MGHRA, CDR2 YSYEKL. V was cut by 4 bases and J by 2 bases, with 7 bases left in between. CDR3 length equals 13 residues. CDR3 sequence reads: CASSLDATDTQYF. The CDR3 bases are TGCGCCAGCAGCCTGGACGCCACAGATACGCAGTATTTT.

This clone appeared once. V is TRBV14 and J is TRBJ2-7; TRBD1 matches at 7 bases. The CDR3 loop spans 15 amino acids. J was trimmed by 0 bases and V by 2 bases; bases with no gene match: 4. Per the germline V gene, CDR1 is SGHDN and CDR2 is FVKESK. The CDR3 region has the DNA TGTGCCAGCAGCCAACCAGGGGGATCCTCCTACGAGCAGTACTTC. It encodes CASSQPGGSSYEQYF.

The genes are TRBV6-1 and TRBJ2-2, with 11 nucleotides matching TRBD2. The V segment lost 3 bases and the J segment 6 bases; nucleotides outside the gene matches: 3. The V gene's germline CDR1 is MNHNS and CDR2 SASEGT. CDR3 size: 15 residues. The CDR3 spells CASSEASGGPGELFF. CDR3 DNA: TGTGCCAGCAGTGAGGCTAGCGGGGGGCCCGGGGAGCTGTTTTTT.

This clone has just a few counts. The J gene is TRBJ2-5, the V gene TRBV30; possibly TRBD2 for D (5 bases). Trimming shortened V by 0 bases and J by 0 bases, and 11 bases separated the two germline ends. The CDR3 has 15 residues. Germline CDR1 and CDR2: GTSNPN and SVGIG (reference sequence). The CDR3 region is CAWSVSLDYQETQYF. For the CDR3, the DNA is TGTGCCTGGAGTGTCAGTCTGGACTACCAAGAGACCCAGTACTTC. Looking up the rest from reference TRBV30 and TRBJ2-5 gives the full variable domain: SQTIHQWPATLVQPVGSPLSLECTVEGTSNPNLYWYRQAAGRGLQLLFYSVGIGQISSEVPQNLSASRPQDRQFILSSKKLLLSDSGFYLCAWSVSLDYQETQYFGPGTRLLVL.

This sequence joins TRBV19 and TRBJ2-7; 8 bases map to TRBD1. J lost 2 bases, V lost 10 bases, and 7 bases had no gene match. Germline V gives CDR1 LNHDA, CDR2 SQIVND (reference sequence). The CDR3 runs 13 residues. The CDR3 reads CATTGTGTYEQYF. DNA of the CDR3: TGTGCCACGACAGGGACAGGAACCTACGAGCAGTACTTC. The full variable domain, completed using reference TRBV19 and TRBJ2-7, is DGGITQSPKYLFRKEGQNVTLSCEQNLNHDAMYWYRQDPGQGLRLIYYSQIVNDFQKGDIAEGYSVSREKKESFPLTVTSAQKNPTAFYLCATTGTGTYEQYFGPGTRLTVT.

CDR3 protein: CASSWGQQQETQYF. The DNA of the CDR3 is TGCGCCAGCAGCTGGGGACAACAACAAGAGACCCAGTACTTC. The rearrangement joins TRBV5-1 to TRBJ2-5; D perhaps matches TRBD1 (6 bases). With 3 bases removed from V and 2 bases from J, the gap between germline ends came to 11 bases. The germline gives CDR1 SGHRS, CDR2 YFSETQ. The CDR3 runs 14 residues.

The genes are TRBV29-1 and TRBJ1-1; D ambiguous. The V end lost 7 bases, the J end lost 1 base, and 10 bases lay between the germline ends. Germline V gene sequence: CDR1 SQVTM, CDR2 ANQGSEA. The CDR3 length is 12 residues. CDR3 DNA sequence: TGCAGCGCTTCTGACCAGAACACTGAAGCTTTCTTT. It codes for CSASDQNTEAFF. The full variable domain, with the rest looked up from reference TRBV29-1 and TRBJ1-1, is SAVISQKPSRDICQRGTSLTIQCQVDSQVTMMFWYRQQPGQSLTLIATANQGSEATYESGFVIDKFPISRPNLTFSTLTVSNMSPEDSSIYLCSASDQNTEAFFGQGTRLTVV.

The V gene is TRBV4-1, the J gene TRBJ1-2; maybe TRBD1 (6 bases). This CDR3 contains 13 residues. CDR1 MGHRA and CDR2 YSYEKL come from the germline V gene. Trimming removed 4 bases at V and 1 base at J, with 7 bases between. Here the CDR3 reads CASSPQGNYGYTF. CDR3 DNA: TGCGCCAGCAGCCCACAGGGTAACTATGGCTACACCTTC.

This sequence joins TRBV11-2 and TRBJ2-1; a weak D match, TRBD2 (5 bases). Trimming removed 4 bases at V and 4 bases at J, with 11 bases between. CDR3 length: 14 amino acids. CDR1 is SGHAT and CDR2 is FQNNGV in the germline V gene. In DNA, the CDR3 is TGTGCCAGCAGCTCTACTAGGCAGTACAATGAGCAGTTCTTC. Its translation: CASSSTRQYNEQFF. Together with reference TRBV11-2 and TRBJ2-1, the CDR3 gives the full variable domain: EAGVAQSPRYKIIEKRQSVAFWCNPISGHATLYWYQQILGQGPKLLIQFQNNGVVDDSQLPKDRFSAERLKGVDSTLKIQPAKLEDSAVYLCASSSTRQYNEQFFGPGTRLTVL.